Reported below is one T cell receptor beta chain. Its antigen remains unknown. The PCR was carried out with 60 Vbeta primers and 13 Jbeta primers. Libraries were prepared by immunoSEQ multiplex PCR; TCRdb keeps only in-frame clonotypes and omits some of them. Of approximately 150,000 clones detected, around 76% appear once; the ten largest clones hold 1%. This CDR3 comprises 14 residues. Germline values: CDR1 GTSNPN, CDR2 SVGIG (reference sequence). J gave up 4 bases and V 7 bases, and 10 bases lay outside the gene matches. The data were taken from a study of cytomegalovirus exposure and HLA in healthy donors. Findings and limits, study-wide: There were several of the most significant clusters that appeared linked to common viral pathogens in a later analysis. V- and J-gene trimming of TCR beta was linked (in a later analysis) to a missense DCLRE1C variant.

This receptor was obtained from a woman aged 40 to 49 in good health and CMV-seronegative. Sequenced: PBMCs. The chain has TRBV30 and TRBJ1-5; 7 nucleotides agree with TRBD1. The DNA of the CDR3 is TGTGCCTTAAGTCCCGGGACAGTAAATCAGCCCCAGCATTTT. Translating gives CALSPGTVNQPQHF.